This T cell receptor beta chain was identified during a study of T cells in Graves' hyperthyroidism and ophthalmopathy. Germline CDR1 and CDR2: SEHNR and FQNEAQ (reference sequence). Trimming shortened V by 7 bases and J by 4 bases, and 21 bases separated the two germline ends. The CDR3 sequence is 16 residues long. TCR beta CDR3 sequences were amplified from RNA transcripts. Initially, a first-round RT-PCR of the TCR CDR3 employed the HTBI primer set. TCRdb re-analysed the multiplex PCR reads in MiXCR, keeping a single row per CDR3 protein. The sample shows 700,000 or so distinct CDR3 sequences, 16% of them seen only once.

The origin of this receptor is a young man with Graves' hyperthyroidism. The chain has TRBV7-9 and TRBJ2-3; D perhaps matches TRBD2 (5 bases). Specimen: blood. The CDR3 bases are TGTGCCAGCACCGTGGGAGCGGCCGCACGCCCAGATACGCAGTATTTT. Its translation is CASTVGAAARPDTQYF.